Shown below are 5 T cell receptor beta chains from a single sample sequenced in a study of blood T cells in healthy people across ages. Together with a sample-barcoded 5' primer, a J-beta primer mix was included in a second PCR lasting about 6 to 11 cycles. TCRdb independently ran MiXCR on the 5' RACE reads; one entry per CDR3 protein. The sample lists about 1,500,000 distinct CDR3 sequences, 28% seen once, with 7.7% in the top ten. Sequenced input: blood. These receptors were collected from a woman in her twenties or thirties in good health.

The chain is built from TRBV12-3 or TRBV12-4 and TRBJ2-5, with TRBD2 matching over 7 bases. Losses at the gene ends were 6 bases for V and 1 base for J; bases not matched to a gene: 8. The CDR3 has 15 amino acids. The CDR3 spells CASSTRAGIQETQYF. The CDR3 DNA follows: TGTGCCAGCAGCACACGAGCGGGGATCCAAGAGACCCAGTACTTC.

The chain employs TRBV7-6 and TRBJ2-1; D gene ambiguous. V was clipped by 6 bases and J by 9 bases, with 24 bases between them. This CDR3 contains 16 residues. The germline V gene encodes CDR1 SGHVS and CDR2 FNYEAQ. The CDR3 loop reads CASRPRASSPSGEQFF. The DNA of the CDR3 is TGTGCCAGCAGGCCCCGGGCCTCCTCTCCTTCCGGTGAGCAGTTCTTC.

This clonotype was recorded a few times. The chain carries TRBV3-1 and TRBJ2-3; D may match TRBD1 or TRBD2 (6 bases each). V gave up 0 bases and J gave up 2 bases, with 12 bases separating them. This CDR3 region has 16 residues. Germline V gene sequence: CDR1 LGHDT, CDR2 YNNKEL (reference sequence). DNA of the CDR3: TGTGCCAGCAGCCAAGATCAAGGGGGGACCACAGATACGCAGTATTTT. This sequence encodes CASSQDQGGTTDTQYF.

The chain has TRBV6-1 and TRBJ2-3; 7 nucleotides align to TRBD2. Germline-derived CDR1 and CDR2 are MNHNS and SASEGT. The V segment lost 1 base and the J segment 5 bases; nucleotides outside the gene matches: 6. The CDR3 is 15 amino acids. The CDR3 coding sequence is TGTGCCAGCAGTGAAGTCCCGACTAGCCTAGATACGCAGTATTTT. Protein: CASSEVPTSLDTQYF.

This chain connects TRBV7-2 to TRBJ1-1; D is unresolved. V was pared by 1 base and J by 4 bases, with 16 bases between. Germline V gene data show CDR1 as SGHTA and CDR2 as FQGNSA. CDR3 length: 16 amino acids. The CDR3: CASSLGGYRSPTEAFF. DNA of the CDR3: TGTGCCAGCAGCTTAGGAGGGTATCGGTCCCCCACTGAAGCTTTCTTT. The whole variable domain, remainder taken from reference TRBV7-2 and TRBJ1-1, is GAGVSQSPSNKVTEKGKDVELRCDPISGHTALYWYRQSLGQGLEFLIYFQGNSAPDKSGLPSDRFSAERTGGSVSTLTIQRTQQEDSAVYLCASSLGGYRSPTEAFFGQGTRLTVV.